The 31 T cell receptor beta chains presented below share a single source sample, sequenced in a study of cytomegalovirus exposure and HLA in healthy donors. Primers: 60 Vbeta forward and 13 Jbeta reverse. The assay was immunoSEQ multiplex PCR, and TCRdb's table has in-frame clones only and misses some. The table has 200,000 to 250,000 clones, more than 75% seen once. Input material: PBMCs. All receptors derive from a male donor in good health and CMV-seronegative.

The chain combines TRBV11-3 with TRBJ2-7; 11 bases align to TRBD2. Germline values: CDR1 SGHNT, CDR2 YENEEA. The ends lost 5 bases at V and 3 bases at J; junction bases unmatched: 3. The CDR3 runs 14 residues. The CDR3 DNA is TGTGCCAGCAGCCAAGGGACTAGCGGCTACGAGCAGTACTTC. Protein product: CASSQGTSGYEQYF.

J is TRBJ1-2 and V is TRBV5-1, with 8 nucleotides matching TRBD1. This CDR3 is 13 amino acids long. Germline values: CDR1 SGHRS, CDR2 YFSETQ. V was pared by 3 bases and J by 7 bases, with 5 bases of the junction left unmatched. The CDR3 reads CASSSRQGLGYTF. CDR3 bases: TGCGCCAGCAGCTCGAGACAGGGGCTTGGCTACACCTTC.

The chain joins TRBV7-3 to TRBJ2-7; 7 bases match TRBD1. The CDR3 is 15 amino acids. Germline V lookup: CDR1 SGHTA, CDR2 FQGTGA. Trimming removed 3 bases from V and 4 bases from J; junction bases left unmatched: 9. CDR3 nucleotides: TGTGCCAGCAGCTTCAACCCGGGACAGAGATACGAGCAGTACTTC. Translating gives CASSFNPGQRYEQYF.

This sequence joins TRBV2 and TRBJ1-5, with TRBD1 matching 7 bases. Germline CDR1 reads SNHLY; CDR2 reads FYNNEI. V trimming: 6 bases; J trimming: 0 bases; junction bases outside the gene matches: 5. There are 15 residues in the CDR3. The CDR3, as DNA: TGTGCCAGCAGGGGTGACAGGGCTAGCAATCAGCCCCAGCATTTT. This sequence encodes CASRGDRASNQPQHF.

For this clone: Other DNA sequences from this sample encode an identical CDR3 as well. This chain connects TRBV6-1 to TRBJ2-3, with D possibly TRBD2 on 6 matching bases. Germline CDR1 MNHNS, CDR2 SASEGT. V lost 3 bases and J lost 0, with 10 bases in between. CDR3 length: 15 residues. This chain's CDR3 is CASSELGTSTDTQYF. CDR3 bases: TGTGCCAGCAGTGAGCTCGGGACTAGCACAGATACGCAGTATTTT.

The V gene is TRBV21-1, the J gene TRBJ2-5; the tabulated D call, TRBD1, remains unverified against the DNA. TRBV21-1 is a listed pseudogene. The CDR3 totals 15 residues. CDR3 bases: TGTGCCAGCAGCACCCGACAGAAATCACAAGAGACCCAGTACTTC. As protein: CASSTRQKSQETQYF.

This sequence joins TRBV27 and TRBJ2-7; D call uncertain. The CDR3 is made up of 15 amino acids. Germline V gene sequence: CDR1 MNHEY, CDR2 SMNVEV (reference sequence). The ends were cut back, 2 bases at V and 2 bases at J, with 13 bases in the middle. DNA for the CDR3: TGTGCCAGCAGTTTAAAGGATGGCAGGACCTACGAGCAGTACTTC. Its protein is CASSLKDGRTYEQYF.

The CDR3 DNA reads TGTGCCAGCAGTGGGTTACGCAGGGGGCCTAGGGAGACCCAGTACTTC. Residues: CASSGLRRGPRETQYF. V gene TRBV6-1 combines with J gene TRBJ2-5; 8 bases align to TRBD1. V lost 4 bases to trimming and J lost 5 bases; unmatched junction nucleotides: 12. The CDR3 consists of 16 residues. Germline V lookup: CDR1 MNHNS, CDR2 SASEGT.

Worth noting for this clone: Mismatch with germline at one junction end may stem from a read error. The genes are TRBV2 and TRBJ1-2; 7 bases line up with TRBD1. The CDR3 sequence is 19 residues long. In germline, CDR1 is SNHLY, CDR2 FYNNEI. The CDR3 DNA sequence: TGTGCCAGCAGCGAAGTGAGGGGACAGCGGAGCACAAGCAACTATGGCTACACCTTC. It yields the protein CASSEVRGQRSTSNYGYTF.

This chain uses TRBV7-8 with TRBJ2-7, with 9 bases that match TRBD1. CDR1 SGHVS and CDR2 FQNEAQ come from the germline V gene. There are 14 residues in the CDR3. The J segment lost 6 bases and the V segment lost 6 bases, leaving 9 bases of the junction unmatched. The CDR3 is CASRTGTGRGEQYF. In nucleotides, the CDR3 is TGTGCCAGCAGAACCGGGACAGGGAGAGGCGAGCAGTACTTC.

The chain is built from TRBV5-1 and TRBJ2-7; TRBD2 aligns across 9 bases. Germline V gene sequence: CDR1 SGHRS, CDR2 YFSETQ. Trimming cost V 0 bases and J 5 bases; bases outside gene matches: 6. CDR3 length equals 15 residues. The DNA of the CDR3 is TGCGCCAGCAGCTTGGGAGCGGGAGGTCCCCACGAGCAGTACTTC. Encoded protein: CASSLGAGGPHEQYF.

The V and J genes are TRBV18 and TRBJ2-1, with D possibly matching TRBD2 (5 bases). The CDR3 runs to 15 residues. Between the trimmed V and J ends, which lost 6 bases and 3 bases, there was a span of 15 bases. Germline-derived CDR1 and CDR2 are KGHSH and LQKENI. DNA of the CDR3: TGTGCCAGCTCTGCCGGGGAGACTTACTACAATGAGCAGTTCTTC. The encoded protein is CASSAGETYYNEQFF.

On this clone: Other nucleotide sequences from this sample produce the same CDR3. V is TRBV5-1 and J is TRBJ2-7; TRBD2 might be the D (7 bases). The CDR3 sequence is 14 residues long. V was cut by 0 bases and J by 4 bases, with 11 bases left in between. The germline CDR1 and CDR2 sequences are SGHRS and YFSETQ. The CDR3 sequence: CASSLAQGGYEQYF. The CDR3 DNA sequence: TGCGCCAGCAGCTTGGCACAGGGAGGGTACGAGCAGTACTTC.

The CDR3 sequence is CASSSDRVANQPQHF. The CDR3 DNA follows: TGTGCCAGCAGTTCCGACAGGGTTGCCAATCAGCCCCAGCATTTT. V is TRBV6-6 and J is TRBJ1-5, with 7 positions matching TRBD1. The CDR3 runs 15 residues. J was trimmed by 3 bases and V by 4 bases; bases with no gene match: 6. Germline V gene data show CDR1 as MNHNY and CDR2 as SVGAGI (reference sequence).

The CDR3: CASSSGAFAGELFF. Here the CDR3 DNA reads TGTGCCAGCAGCTCAGGGGCTTTTGCCGGGGAGCTGTTTTTT. This chain uses TRBV5-8 with TRBJ2-2, with a tentative D call TRBD1 (6 bases). Trimming stripped 3 bases from V and 6 bases from J, with 12 bases between. Germline V gene lookup returns CDR1 SGHTS and CDR2 YDEGEE. This CDR3 region has 14 residues.

The rearrangement links TRBV6-1 to TRBJ2-7; D gene uncertain. The CDR3 is made up of 13 amino acids. Looked up from germline, CDR1 is MNHNS and CDR2 is SASEGT. V dropped 4 bases and J dropped 2 bases, with 9 bases sitting between them. CDR3: CASSGSATYEQYF. The CDR3 DNA sequence: TGTGCCAGCAGTGGATCCGCGACCTACGAGCAGTACTTC.

This sequence joins TRBV4-1 and TRBJ1-3; 8 bases match TRBD1. Germline CDR1 is MGHRA and CDR2 is YSYEKL. CDR3 length equals 16 residues. V lost 1 base to trimming and J lost 8 bases; unmatched junction nucleotides: 10. Written as DNA, the CDR3 is TGCGCCAGCAGCCAAGTGAGGACAGGGAGGCGAGACACCATATATTTT. It specifies CASSQVRTGRRDTIYF.

This clone was seen once. The gene calls are TRBV20-1 and TRBJ1-2; maybe TRBD1 (6 bases). Germline V gene lookup returns CDR1 DFQATT and CDR2 SNEGSKA (reference sequence). This CDR3 is 11 amino acids long. Deletions cut 6 bases from V and 8 bases from J, with 13 bases between. The CDR3 DNA follows: TGCAGTGCGGGCGGGGGCGCGGGCTACACCTTC. It specifies CSAGGGAGYTF.

The table lists this clone with a few counts. This chain connects TRBV10-1 to TRBJ1-5, with no clear D. CDR1 and CDR2 from the germline V gene are WNHNN and SYGVQD (reference sequence). The CDR3 length is 12 residues. V lost 1 base and J lost 6, with 4 bases in between. The DNA of the CDR3 is TGCGCCAGCAGTGAGTACGGTCAGCCCCAGCATTTT. It specifies CASSEYGQPQHF.

This clone appeared a few times. The genes are TRBV6-5 and TRBJ1-1; the D gene is possibly TRBD1 (5 bases). There are 16 residues in the CDR3. The germline V gene encodes CDR1 MNHEY and CDR2 SVGAGI. V shed 6 bases and J shed 3 bases, with 20 bases lying between them. This CDR3 reads CASSYLSVGGYTEAFF. The CDR3 DNA reads TGTGCCAGCAGCTACCTATCGGTCGGGGGGTACACTGAAGCTTTCTTT.

This clone was picked up a small number of times. The rearrangement uses TRBV13 and TRBJ2-7, with 9 bases aligning to TRBD1. The V gene's germline CDR1 is PRHDT and CDR2 FYEKMQ (reference sequence). The CDR3 length is 14 residues. The V gene end was trimmed by 5 bases and the J gene end by 2 bases; junction bases not matched to a gene: 4. Here the CDR3 reads CASSPGQGTYEQYF. The CDR3 coding sequence is TGTGCCAGCAGCCCAGGACAGGGGACCTACGAGCAGTACTTC.

The J gene is TRBJ2-5, the V gene TRBV6-5; TRBD2 aligns across 12 bases. The end of the DNA fits TRBJ2-7 better, so the J call may be wrong. The V gene's germline CDR1 is MNHEY and CDR2 SVGAGI. CDR3 size: 15 residues. CDR3 residues: CASSSPTSGSYEQYF. The CDR3, as DNA: TGTGCCAGCAGTTCCCCGACTAGCGGGAGCTACGAGCAGTACTTC.

The sample holds one count of this clone. The chain carries TRBV5-1 and TRBJ2-5, with a weak D call TRBD1 (5 bases). The V gene's germline CDR1 is SGHRS and CDR2 YFSETQ. V was pared by 0 bases and J by 3 bases, with 12 bases between. CDR3 length equals 15 residues. The CDR3 protein is CASSLGGRSEETQYF. The CDR3, as DNA: TGCGCCAGCAGCTTGGGGGGCAGAAGCGAAGAGACCCAGTACTTC.

The chain joins TRBV25-1 to TRBJ2-1, with a tentative D call TRBD1 (6 bases). Germline V gives CDR1 MGHDK, CDR2 SYGVNS. Trimming removed 5 bases from V and 12 bases from J, with 17 bases in between. The CDR3 runs to 13 residues. The CDR3 loop reads CASSQTGSRRQFF. Here the CDR3 DNA reads TGTGCCAGCAGTCAGACAGGTTCGCGTCGGCAGTTCTTC.

The chain links TRBV27 to TRBJ1-1; the D gene is possibly TRBD1 (5 bases). Trimming shortened V by 7 bases and J by 1 base, and 10 bases separated the two germline ends. Germline CDR1 is MNHEY and CDR2 is SMNVEV (reference sequence). The CDR3 loop spans 13 amino acids. The CDR3 coding sequence is TGTGCCAGCATGGAGACAGCGAACACTGAAGCTTTCTTT. It specifies CASMETANTEAFF.

This sequence joins TRBV5-1 and TRBJ2-5; 8 nucleotides agree with TRBD2. The CDR3 runs 14 residues. Germline values: CDR1 SGHRS, CDR2 YFSETQ. The trim removed 3 bases at V and 4 bases at J, leaving 5 bases unmatched. The DNA for the CDR3 is TGCGCCAGCAGCTATCTAGCGGGCGGAGAGACCCAGTACTTC. This codes for CASSYLAGGETQYF.

This clone was seen a handful of times. The V gene is TRBV6-6, the J gene TRBJ1-2; 7 nucleotides align to TRBD1. V shed 11 bases and J 8 bases; nucleotides not matched to a gene: 23. Germline V lookup: CDR1 MNHNY, CDR2 SVGAGI (reference sequence). The CDR3 extends over 16 amino acids. The CDR3 loop reads CASDRERGQGGRGYTF. The CDR3, as DNA: TGTGCCTCCGACAGGGAACGAGGGCAGGGGGGCCGAGGCTACACCTTC.

The chain couples TRBV7-9 to TRBJ2-7; TRBD1 agrees at 12 bases. The V and J ends lost 1 base and 6 bases, in that order; junction bases with no gene match: 7. This CDR3 is built from 16 residues. CDR1 and CDR2 (germline): SEHNR, FQNEAQ (reference sequence). This chain's CDR3 is CASSLVRGQGAGEQYF. The CDR3 nucleotides are TGTGCCAGCAGCTTAGTAAGGGGACAGGGGGCGGGCGAGCAGTACTTC.

The CDR3 is CASSQDVALRLTDTQYF. CDR3 bases: TGTGCCAGCAGCCAAGATGTGGCACTTCGACTCACAGATACGCAGTATTTT. V and J are TRBV14 and TRBJ2-3; no firm D call. Germline values: CDR1 SGHDN, CDR2 FVKESK. This CDR3 region has 17 residues. The ends were cut back, 0 bases at V and 2 bases at J, with 15 bases in the middle.

The CDR3 sequence is CASSPVGSSGELFF. CDR3 bases: TGTGCCAGCAGCCCTGTAGGGAGTTCCGGGGAGCTGTTTTTT. The V gene is TRBV7-9, the J gene TRBJ2-2; D perhaps matches TRBD2 (5 bases). With 5 bases removed from V and 6 bases from J, the gap between germline ends came to 13 bases. There are 14 residues in the CDR3. The germline V gene has CDR1 SEHNR and CDR2 FQNEAQ (reference sequence).

This chain joins TRBV29-1 and TRBJ2-7, with 9 bases matching TRBD1. The CDR3 runs 12 residues. CDR1 SQVTM and CDR2 ANQGSEA come from the germline V gene. With V trimmed by 6 bases and J by 4 bases, 4 bases remained unmatched. CDR3 DNA sequence: TGCAGCGTCCTGGGACAGGGTTACGAGCAGTACTTC. This encodes CSVLGQGYEQYF.